The 16 T cell receptor beta chains below all came from one sample that was sequenced in a study of cytomegalovirus exposure and HLA in healthy donors. The PCR made use of 60 Vbeta and 13 Jbeta primers. Sequenced by immunoSEQ multiplex PCR; TCRdb stores in-frame clones only, minus some. The data show 100,000 to 150,000 clones, 70% to 90% seen once. Sequenced sample: PBMCs. These receptors came from a woman aged 40 to 55 in good health and CMV-seropositive.

This chain joins TRBV27 and TRBJ1-2; D is undetermined. V was trimmed by 5 bases and J by 7 bases, leaving 17 bases between them. There are 14 residues in the CDR3. Germline lookup yields CDR1 MNHEY and CDR2 SMNVEV (reference sequence). The CDR3 nucleotides are TGTGCCAGCAGTCCCCTTACGGGTACCGGTGGCTACACCTTC. As protein: CASSPLTGTGGYTF.

CDR3 in DNA: TGTGCCAGCAGCTTAGCGCTCAGCAGGGGAATAGGGGAGCTGTTTTTT. It encodes CASSLALSRGIGELFF. The rearrangement uses TRBV7-2 and TRBJ2-2, with D perhaps TRBD1 (6 bases). Trimming took 0 bases from V and 8 from J, leaving 16 bases between them. Germline CDR1 is SGHTA and CDR2 is FQGNSA. This CDR3 comprises 16 residues.

The rearrangement uses TRBV20-1 and TRBJ1-2, with D unclear. The germline CDR1 and CDR2 sequences are DFQATT and SNEGSKA (reference sequence). V was shortened by 0 bases and J by 10 bases, with 6 bases between the two germline ends. The CDR3 is 10 residues long. The CDR3 region has the DNA TGCAGTGCTAGAGACGGACTCTACACCTTC. Encoded protein: CSARDGLYTF.

This rearrangement joins TRBV19 to TRBJ1-5; a possible D gene is TRBD1 (5 bases). CDR1 is LNHDA, CDR2 SQIVND, per germline (reference sequence). This CDR3 is built from 16 residues. The V end lost 8 bases, the J end lost 1 base, and 18 bases lay between the germline ends. The CDR3 nucleotides are TGTGCCAGTTCTTCTCAGGGATCTGTGAGCAATCAGCCCCAGCATTTT. Translated, it gives CASSSQGSVSNQPQHF. The full variable domain, in which reference TRBV19 and TRBJ1-5 provide the parts outside the CDR3, is DGGITQSPKYLFRKEGQNVTLSCEQNLNHDAMYWYRQDPGQGLRLIYYSQIVNDFQKGDIAEGYSVSREKKESFPLTVTSAQKNPTAFYLCASSSQGSVSNQPQHFGDGTRLSIL.

This clone was seen a single time. The V call is TRBV5-4, the J call TRBJ2-3; unclear D gene. The CDR3 covers 14 residues. V lost 2 bases, J lost 2 bases, and 9 bases lay in between. In germline, CDR1 is SGHNT, CDR2 YYREEE (reference sequence). The CDR3 bases are TGTGCCAGCAGCTTCCCAGATATCACAGATACGCAGTATTTT. Its protein product is CASSFPDITDTQYF. The full variable domain, its missing parts supplied by reference TRBV5-4 and TRBJ2-3, is ETGVTQSPTHLIKTRGQQVTLRCSSQSGHNTVSWYQQALGQGPQFIFQYYREEENGRGNFPPRFSGLQFPNYSSELNVNALELDDSALYLCASSFPDITDTQYFGPGTRLTVL.

V and J are TRBV9 and TRBJ2-5, with 13 nucleotides matching TRBD2. The CDR3 sequence is 15 residues long. J was trimmed by 4 bases and V by 3 bases; bases with no gene match: 3. Germline assignment: CDR1 SGDLS and CDR2 YYNGEE. This CDR3 reads CASSARLAGGETQYF. The CDR3 DNA reads TGTGCCAGCAGCGCGAGACTAGCGGGGGGAGAGACCCAGTACTTC.

This clone was seen once. The germline gene is not matched at one end of the junction; a read error may be the cause. This sample includes further DNA sequences coding for the same CDR3. This chain connects TRBV5-1 to TRBJ1-1; D gene ambiguous. The germline V gene encodes CDR1 SGHRS and CDR2 YFSETQ. The CDR3 is 14 residues long. The CDR3 DNA reads as TGCGCCAGCAGGGGCGAGTCTATGAACACTGAAGCTTTCTTC. Translated: CASRGESMNTEAFF.

As concerns this clone: This CDR3 is also generated by other DNA sequences in the sample. This rearrangement joins TRBV4-2 to TRBJ1-1; 8 bases agree with TRBD1. Germline lookup yields CDR1 LGHNA and CDR2 YNFKEQ. V was clipped by 5 bases and J by 1 base; unmatched bases: 6. The CDR3 totals 15 residues. As DNA, the CDR3 is TGTGCCAGCAGCTTGACACAGGGGGGGAACACTGAAGCTTTCTTT. Translation: CASSLTQGGNTEAFF.

The rearrangement joins TRBV2 to TRBJ2-2; 7 bases fit TRBD2. There are 14 residues in the CDR3. Germline V gene sequence: CDR1 SNHLY, CDR2 FYNNEI. Losses at the gene ends were 6 bases for V and 3 bases for J; bases not matched to a gene: 4. The CDR3 DNA sequence: TGTGCCAGCAGAGAAACTAGCGACACCGGGGAGCTGTTTTTT. It yields the protein CASRETSDTGELFF.

This clone appeared once. The sample carries other DNA sequences with the same CDR3. V gene TRBV5-1 combines with J gene TRBJ1-1, with 10 positions matching TRBD1. The CDR3 length is 14 residues. Germline V gene data show CDR1 as SGHRS and CDR2 as YFSETQ. V was clipped by 0 bases and J by 8 bases; unmatched bases: 4. The CDR3 DNA reads TGCGCCAGCAGCTTGGCAGGACAGGGGGGGGAAGCTTTCTTT. It is translated as CASSLAGQGGEAFF.

The chain combines TRBV9 with TRBJ2-1, with no clear D. The germline gives CDR1 SGDLS, CDR2 YYNGEE. The CDR3 is made up of 12 amino acids. The germline V and J ends were trimmed by 0 bases and 8 bases, with 6 bases remaining between them. The CDR3 nucleotides read TGTGCCAGCAGCGTAGCTGTCGATGAGCAGTTCTTC. Translating it yields CASSVAVDEQFF.

V gene TRBV28 combines with J gene TRBJ1-3; tentative D call: TRBD1 (5 bases). With 5 bases removed from V and 0 bases from J, the gap between germline ends came to 14 bases. Germline assignment: CDR1 MDHEN and CDR2 SYDVKM. The CDR3 has 16 amino acids. The CDR3: CASSPPTATSGNTIYF. DNA for the CDR3: TGTGCCAGCAGTCCACCGACAGCTACCTCTGGAAACACCATATATTTT.

The chain has TRBV27 and TRBJ1-1, with D possibly TRBD1 on 5 matching bases. The V end was cut by 5 bases, the J end by 4 bases, with 11 bases between. Germline V gives CDR1 MNHEY, CDR2 SMNVEV (reference sequence). The CDR3 totals 13 residues. The CDR3 DNA reads TGTGCCAGCAGTCCAGTAGGGGTCACTGAAGCTTTCTTT. Encoded protein: CASSPVGVTEAFF.

V and J are TRBV6-5 and TRBJ1-2, with TRBD1 matching over 7 bases. CDR1 MNHEY and CDR2 SVGAGI come from the germline V gene. The J segment lost 8 bases and the V segment lost 6 bases, leaving 12 bases of the junction unmatched. The CDR3 loop spans 14 amino acids. DNA for the CDR3: TGTGCCAGCAGGCCAACAGGGGCCGTCAAAGGCTACACCTTC. Encoded protein: CASRPTGAVKGYTF.

The CDR3 is CASSGWGGMNTEAFF. CDR3 nucleotide sequence: TGTGCCAGCAGCGGGTGGGGCGGCATGAACACTGAAGCTTTCTTT. The chain has TRBV9 and TRBJ1-1; a weak D match, TRBD1 (5 bases). Germline V CDR1 and CDR2: SGDLS, YYNGEE. The V end was cut by 3 bases, the J end by 0 bases, with 12 bases between. This CDR3 comprises 15 residues.

The chain links TRBV6-6 to TRBJ1-1; 7 bases align to TRBD1. After removal of 5 bases from V and 0 bases from J, the junction contained 6 bases not matched to a gene. CDR3 length: 15 residues. CDR1 and CDR2 from the germline V gene are MNHNY and SVGAGI (reference sequence). The CDR3 sequence is CASSPRTGLNTEAFF. DNA for the CDR3: TGTGCCAGCAGTCCCCGGACAGGCTTGAACACTGAAGCTTTCTTT.